The source of this T cell receptor (beta chain) is a study of radiation and T cells in renal cell carcinoma. The repertoire was sequenced with immunoSEQ multiplex PCR; TCRdb's copy has only in-frame clones and lacks some. The sample carries 70,000 or so clones, about 81% recorded once. This clone was observed a handful of times. As to time point: blood 2 weeks post-SBRT. Described treatment: 15 Gy SBRT to primary tumor, nephrectomy 4 weeks later. Trimming cost V 2 bases and J 0 bases, with 18 bases left between them. CDR1 and CDR2 (germline): SGHTA, FQGNSA. The CDR3 sequence is 18 residues long. Here the sequenced sample was blood, taken from a patient whose treatment included radiotherapy and nephrectomy. This receptor was identified in a man in his sixties with renal cell carcinoma. The rearrangement links TRBV7-2 to TRBJ2-3; a weak D match, TRBD1 (6 bases). CDR3 DNA sequence: TGTGCCAGCAGCTTACCCACGACGAGGGGGATTAGCACAGATACGCAGTATTTT. Its translation: CASSLPTTRGISTDTQYF.